These T cell receptor beta chains were read from a single sample in a study of blood T cells in healthy people across ages. TCRdb re-called the 5' RACE reads through MiXCR, storing one row per CDR3 protein. The table has over 500,000 distinct CDR3 sequences, roughly half seen once. The sequenced material came from blood. All receptors derive from an elderly woman in good health. CDR3s include the opening cysteine and the closing phenylalanine or tryptophan. Fields, in order: V gene, D gene, clone size, J gene, CDR3 protein, CDR3 DNA. The D gene is left open where the match is weak. For some rows the clone size is stated as once, few or many, or as a class when expanded; others skip it.

TRBV12-3/TRBV12-4	-	many	TRBJ2-1	CASSTRAALLSYNEQFF	TGTGCCAGCAGTACGAGGGCCGCTTTACTTTCCTACAATGAGCAGTTCTTC
TRBV5-1	-	-	TRBJ2-3	CASSLSGDPGDTQYF	TGCGCCAGCAGCTTGAGTGGTGACCCAGGTGATACGCAGTATTTT
TRBV3-1	-	-	TRBJ2-5	CASSLLWTGDETQYF	TGTGCCAGCAGCCTCCTTTGGACGGGGGACGAGACCCAGTACTTC
TRBV3-1	-	few	TRBJ2-1	CASSQGRANGVYEQFF	TGTGCCAGCAGCCAAGGCCGGGCCAACGGAGTATATGAGCAGTTCTTC
TRBV7-9	-	few	TRBJ2-2	CASSRQGYYSNTGELFF	TGTGCCAGCAGCCGTCAGGGGTACTACTCGAACACCGGGGAGCTGTTTTTT
TRBV4-1	TRBD2	-	TRBJ2-7	CAGSQGLAGDVYEQYF	TGCGCCGGCAGCCAAGGATTAGCGGGGGACGTCTACGAGCAGTACTTC
TRBV11-3	TRBD1	-	TRBJ2-7	CASSNGQERAEQYF	TGTGCCAGCAGCAACGGACAGGAGCGAGCCGAGCAGTACTTC
TRBV29-1	TRBD1	-	TRBJ1-2	CSASLGTGSGYTF	TGCAGCGCAAGTCTAGGGACAGGGAGTGGCTACACCTTC
TRBV29-1	-	-	TRBJ1-2	CSVEAGHGYTF	TGCAGCGTTGAAGCAGGGCATGGCTACACCTTC
TRBV6-6	-	-	TRBJ1-1	CASSYSNEGPFF	TGTGCCAGCAGTTACTCGAATGAGGGACCTTTCTTT
TRBV20-1	-	-	TRBJ1-5	CSAGGGAPLGPQHF	TGCAGTGCGGGCGGGGGCGCGCCGTTGGGGCCCCAGCATTTT
TRBV2	-	many	TRBJ2-5	CASSDVWGPGETQYF	TGTGCCAGCAGTGATGTGTGGGGGCCTGGGGAGACCCAGTACTTC
TRBV9	-	-	TRBJ2-1	CASSPPGSIPNEQFF	TGTGCCAGCAGCCCCCCGGGATCCATACCGAATGAGCAGTTCTTC
TRBV7-2	TRBD2	many	TRBJ2-1	CAGRLAGGSYNEQFF	TGTGCCGGCAGACTAGCCGGAGGGTCCTACAATGAGCAGTTCTTC
TRBV10-3	-	-	TRBJ2-3	CAISTSTDTQYF	TGTGCCATCAGTACTAGCACAGATACGCAGTATTTT
TRBV6-2/TRBV6-3	-	few	TRBJ2-1	CASSYGHNEQFF	TGTGCCAGCAGTTACGGACACAATGAGCAGTTCTTC
TRBV25-1	-	-	TRBJ1-1	CASSDATTAIVTEAFF	TGTGCCAGCAGTGACGCGACGACAGCGATCGTTACTGAAGCTTTCTTT
TRBV16	-	-	TRBJ1-2	CASSQLDRRDLYGYTF	TGTGCCAGCAGCCAATTGGACAGACGGGACCTCTATGGCTACACCTTC
TRBV20-1	-	-	TRBJ1-5	CSARNGNQPQHF	TGCAGTGCTAGGAACGGCAATCAGCCCCAGCATTTT
TRBV29-1	-	many	TRBJ2-7	CSVVSDGIYEQYF	TGCAGCGTTGTCAGTGACGGAATCTACGAGCAGTACTTC
TRBV6-5	-	-	TRBJ1-2	CASTEGPKNYGYTF	TGTGCCAGCACTGAGGGACCGAAGAACTATGGCTACACCTTC
TRBV27	TRBD1	-	TRBJ2-1	CASRHLQGVAYNEQFF	TGTGCCAGCAGACACTTACAGGGGGTCGCCTACAATGAGCAGTTCTTC
TRBV18	-	-	TRBJ1-1	CASSQGVDAEAFF	TGTGCCAGCTCCCAAGGGGTAGACGCTGAAGCTTTCTTT
TRBV28	-	few	TRBJ1-5	CASRTGTHGGNQPQHF	TGTGCCAGCAGAACCGGAACCCACGGAGGCAATCAGCCCCAGCATTTT
TRBV21-1	-	-	TRBJ2-1	CASSNRSGVVDEQFF	TGTGCCAGCAGCAATAGGAGCGGGGTGGTCGATGAGCAGTTCTTC
TRBV6-1	-	many	TRBJ2-1	CASRGATDNEQFF	TGTGCCAGCAGGGGGGCTACCGACAATGAGCAGTTCTTC
TRBV20-1	-	many	TRBJ2-1	CSASHQFF	TGCAGTGCTAGCCACCAGTTCTTC
TRBV15	TRBD1	once	TRBJ1-2	CATSGIRGHGYGYTF	TGTGCCACCAGCGGTATCAGGGGGCACGGCTATGGCTACACCTTC
TRBV10-3	-	-	TRBJ2-3	CAISPADTQYF	TGTGCCATCTCCCCGGCAGATACGCAGTATTTT
TRBV21-1	-	many	TRBJ2-7	CASSPHLGGEQYF	TGTGCCAGCAGCCCGCACCTCGGAGGAGAGCAGTACTTC
TRBV28	TRBD1	many	TRBJ2-7	CASSQDRGARSYEQYF	TGTGCCAGCAGTCAGGACAGGGGGGCGCGCTCCTACGAGCAGTACTTC
TRBV29-1	-	many	TRBJ2-4	CSGVTKNIQYF	TGCAGCGGAGTCACCAAAAACATTCAGTACTTC
TRBV20-1	TRBD1	few	TRBJ1-5	CSATLIPGGNQPQHF	TGCAGTGCTACGCTTATCCCAGGGGGAAATCAGCCCCAGCATTTT